Given below is one T cell receptor beta chain in context. Antigen unknown. Use of 60 Vbeta and 13 Jbeta primers characterized the PCR. Data came from immunoSEQ multiplex PCR; TCRdb stores just in-frame clones and leaves some out. The profile shows more than 150,000 clones, 75% of them singletons. This sample was taken from a study of cytomegalovirus exposure and HLA in healthy donors. Study context: Genotyping showed roughly 86% of a few hundred donors falling in the Caucasian-associated ancestry cluster. Study outcomes and limitations: A later analysis reportedly found that, within productive TCRs, an Asian-associated ancestry cluster had fewer N-insertions than the mean observed across the approximately 660 donors. A list of roughly 160 TCR beta chains associated with cytomegalovirus was given.

The CDR3 covers 16 residues. Germline V gene sequence: CDR1 MNHNY, CDR2 SVGAGI (reference sequence). V gave up 6 bases and J gave up 3 bases, with 17 bases separating them. V and J are TRBV6-6 and TRBJ1-4; possible D gene TRBD1, 5 bases. Sequenced material: PBMCs. The receptor was derived from a woman in her forties in good health and CMV-seropositive. The CDR3 spells CASSHPRDWSNEKLFF. CDR3 sequence (DNA): TGTGCCAGCAGCCATCCCAGGGATTGGTCTAATGAAAAACTGTTTTTT.